This T cell receptor (beta chain) was profiled in a study of blood T cells in healthy people across ages. Whole-study findings and limits: Older age coincided with a roughly linear decline in TCR beta diversity per million T cells.

This clonotype was detected many times. Its specificity is unknown. Germline V gene sequence: CDR1 DFQATT, CDR2 SNEGSKA (reference sequence). The CDR3 length is 17 residues. With 5 bases removed from V and 1 base from J, the gap between germline ends came to 18 bases. The use of a sample-barcoded 5' primer and a J-beta primer mix characterized a second PCR of roughly 7 to 12 cycles. Each CDR3 protein is one row after TCRdb ran MiXCR on the 5' RACE reads. The table lists around 900,000 distinct CDR3 sequences, roughly half of them singletons. This TCR came from a woman aged 55-70 years in good health. Sequencing input: blood. This rearrangement joins TRBV20-1 to TRBJ2-6, with D hard to call. The CDR3 DNA follows: TGCAGTGCTCCGAAGTATCAGGTTCAGTCTGGGGCCAACGTCCTGACTTTC. This translates into CSAPKYQVQSGANVLTF.